This T cell receptor (beta chain) was captured by sequencing in a study of blood T cell repertoires in COVID-19. This clone came up once. Some clones are missing from TCRdb's copy, which holds only in-frame ones; the method was immunoSEQ multiplex PCR. The repertoire holds roughly 250,000 clones, with more than 65% as singletons. Trimming removed 3 bases from V and 5 bases from J, with 16 bases in between. CDR1 is DFQATT and CDR2 is SNEGSKA in the germline V gene (reference sequence). This CDR3 has 14 amino acids. In Seattle, patients joined the study during active infection and were tracked longitudinally.

The receptor's source is a person aged 65 to 85 with COVID-19, enrolled during active disease. Sequenced input: peripheral blood. The rearrangement links TRBV20-1 to TRBJ2-5, with a tentative D call TRBD2 (7 bases). This chain's CDR3 is CSASASGGAETQYF. The CDR3 nucleotides read TGCAGTGCTAGTGCTTCGGGGGGCGCGGAGACCCAGTACTTC.